Shown below are 8 T cell receptor beta chains from a single sample sequenced in a study of human T cells and chemical hapten exposure. TCRdb reprocessed the RACE reads via MiXCR and lists one record per CDR3 protein. The sample holds a few hundred thousand distinct CDR3 sequences, about 5% seen once. Sample time point: pre-sensitization, week 0. Treatment noted: therapeutic diphenylcyclopropenone sensitization with weekly scalp DPC. The starting material was whole blood, obtained in connection with sensitization to the hapten diphenylcyclopropenone (DPC). Receptors originate from a woman aged 18-35 years with alopecia areata. Some clones in this sample may be carry-over from other donors' samples.

This clonotype was recorded a few times. The V gene is TRBV27, the J gene TRBJ2-7; TRBD2 matches at 7 bases. Germline V gene data show CDR1 as MNHEY and CDR2 as SMNVEV (reference sequence). This CDR3 is 15 amino acids long. Trimming removed 5 bases from V and 1 base from J; junction bases left unmatched: 8. The CDR3 loop is CASSTLASGSYEQYF. The CDR3 DNA is TGTGCCAGCAGTACTCTGGCTAGCGGTTCCTACGAGCAGTACTTC.

This clonotype was seen many times. V gene TRBV27 combines with J gene TRBJ1-1; D remains ambiguous. Deletions cut 1 base from V and 5 bases from J, with 8 bases between. The germline CDR1 and CDR2 sequences are MNHEY and SMNVEV (reference sequence). The CDR3 runs 13 residues. The chain's CDR3 is CASSLWAGTEAFF. The DNA of the CDR3 is TGTGCCAGCAGTTTATGGGCGGGAACTGAAGCTTTCTTT.

In this sample, this clonotype turned up a few times. The rearrangement uses TRBV10-1 and TRBJ1-2; no firm D call. The germline V and J ends were trimmed by 6 bases and 13 bases, with 6 bases remaining between them. This CDR3 spans 8 amino acids. Germline assignment: CDR1 WNHNN and CDR2 SYGVQD (reference sequence). The CDR3 nucleotides read TGCGCCAGCAGACCATCCACCTTC. Translated: CASRPSTF.

This clonotype has a count of ten or more. This chain connects TRBV4-3 to TRBJ1-3; D unclear. The CDR3 runs 15 residues. Germline values: CDR1 LGHNA, CDR2 YSLEER. V was shortened by 3 bases and J by 0 bases, with 9 bases between the two germline ends. CDR3 sequence reads: CASSQEARSGNTIYF. The CDR3 bases are TGCGCCAGCAGCCAGGAGGCTCGCTCTGGAAACACCATATATTTT.

The sample holds many counts of this clonotype. V is TRBV18 and J is TRBJ1-5, with 7 bases identical to TRBD1. Germline lookup yields CDR1 KGHSH and CDR2 LQKENI. V trimming: 3 bases; J trimming: 1 base; junction bases outside the gene matches: 6. This CDR3 has 16 amino acids. The CDR3 nucleotides are TGTGCCAGCTCACCCTTTGACAGGGTCAGCAATCAGCCCCAGCATTTT. The encoded protein is CASSPFDRVSNQPQHF.

This clonotype was found many times. V is TRBV10-3 and J is TRBJ2-7; no clear D gene. This CDR3 is 15 amino acids long. Germline CDR1 and CDR2: ENHRY and SYGVKD. V gave up 2 bases and J gave up 4 bases, with 15 bases separating them. The chain's CDR3 is CAISEPPARGYEQYF. The CDR3 nucleotides read TGTGCCATCAGTGAGCCCCCTGCACGTGGGTACGAGCAGTACTTC.

This clonotype was seen repeatedly, ten times or more. The chain joins TRBV20-1 to TRBJ1-1, with no clear D. From germline, CDR1 is DFQATT and CDR2 SNEGSKA (reference sequence). There are 12 residues in the CDR3. V lost 6 bases to trimming and J lost 8 bases, with 16 bases between them. CDR3 sequence reads: CSALRTNPEAFF. CDR3 DNA: TGCAGTGCGCTTCGGACCAACCCCGAAGCTTTCTTT.

This clonotype has just a few counts. The rearrangement uses TRBV6-2 or TRBV6-3 and TRBJ2-2, with TRBD2 as a possible D gene (5 bases). The germline V gene encodes CDR1 MNHEY and CDR2 SVGEGT. The CDR3 runs 14 residues. V was trimmed by 4 bases and J by 5 bases, leaving 11 bases between them. CDR3 protein: CASSSDSPTGELFF. Written as DNA, the CDR3 is TGTGCCAGCAGTTCGGACTCGCCGACCGGGGAGCTGTTTTTT.